A selection of T cell receptor beta chains follows, all from one sample in a study of cytomegalovirus exposure and HLA in healthy donors. Produced via immunoSEQ multiplex PCR; TCRdb's table is partial and in-frame only. Of approximately 110,000 clones in the sample, over 60% were seen once. The sample comprised PBMCs. These receptors were taken from a man aged 45-65 years in good health and CMV-seronegative. CDR3s leave out the opening cysteine and the closing phenylalanine or tryptophan.

j_call	v_call	cdr3_aa
TRBJ1-1	TRBV5-1	ASSLGGQSAEAF
TRBJ2-5	TRBV5-4	ASSLQGQRGETQY
TRBJ1-3	TRBV9	ASSVQGMSGNTIY
TRBJ1-5	TRBV6-5	ASSYRGGAGQPQH
TRBJ2-3	TRBV6-5	ASSRGTDTQY
TRBJ1-1	TRBV5-6	ASSTGFMNTEAF
TRBJ1-5	TRBV11-2	ASSLGALSNQPQH
TRBJ2-5	TRBV7-7	ASSLGQGQETQY
TRBJ2-3	TRBV4-1	ASSPLATLPTDTQY
TRBJ1-1	TRBV7-6	ASSPRGPGNTEAF
TRBJ2-1	TRBV9	ASSVQGVSYNEQF
TRBJ1-1	TRBV5-1	ASSATPLGQVDMNTEAF
TRBJ2-7	TRBV5-1	ASSFGTGVGSYEQY
TRBJ2-3	TRBV7-2	ASSPTGLDTQY
TRBJ2-3	TRBV7-7	ASSLTGLAGDTQY
TRBJ2-1	TRBV7-2	ASSLGGNPVYNEQF
TRBJ1-5	TRBV6-6	AAKTGENQPQH
TRBJ2-5	TRBV19	ASSIEFEDRSQETQY
TRBJ1-1	TRBV9	ASSVAGGVNTEAF
TRBJ1-1	TRBV5-1	ASSLRDRSGEAF
TRBJ2-1	TRBV7-8	ASSFGSYDEQF
TRBJ2-1	TRBV5-4	ASSFPLDNEQF
TRBJ1-2	TRBV29-1	SVGQGGSGYA
TRBJ1-4	TRBV18	ASSPGFREKLF
TRBJ2-3	TRBV4-2	ASSQGLAGYTDTQY
TRBJ2-1	TRBV5-1	ASSSTTSGGAYNEQF
TRBJ1-1	TRBV15	ATSRDDRAGWDTEAF
TRBJ2-3	TRBV28	ASSLGTGDRADTQY
TRBJ2-7	TRBV4-1	ASSQEVASSYEQY
TRBJ1-5	TRBV19	ASSPRGSGQGVGAQPQH
TRBJ1-5	TRBV18	ASSPARTDNQPQH
TRBJ2-1	TRBV9	ASSGRLAGVNLF
TRBJ1-6	TRBV5-4	ASSLDSADNSPLH
TRBJ1-6	TRBV27	ASSLWRSNSPLH
TRBJ2-1	TRBV4-3	ASSQDRGQGNEQF
TRBJ1-1	TRBV6-6	ASLGQGGNTEAF
TRBJ1-1	TRBV2	ASSNQGGNTEAF
TRBJ1-3	TRBV5-6	ASLRTGSGNTIY
TRBJ2-7	TRBV6-5	ASSSQTGGSYEQY
TRBJ1-1	TRBV7-9	ASSLERRAEAF
TRBJ1-2	TRBV5-6	ASSFEQNYGYT
TRBJ2-2	TRBV5-1	ASRHLTTGGGGGELF